Each of the 6 T cell receptor beta chains below was sequenced from the same sample in a study of blood T cell repertoires in COVID-19. Produced via immunoSEQ multiplex PCR; TCRdb's table is partial and in-frame only. The sample records 200,000 to 250,000 clones, about 86% being singletons. Input material: PBMCs or T cells enriched from blood (not recorded which). The receptor set was obtained from a woman in her forties or fifties in a cohort exposed to, infected with or recovered from COVID-19 (not recorded which).

The genes are TRBV5-1 and TRBJ1-1, with 12 bases identical to TRBD1. This CDR3 region has 18 residues. Germline trimming cut 4 bases from V and 3 bases from J; bases unmatched to any gene: 13. The germline V gene has CDR1 SGHRS and CDR2 YFSETQ. Here the CDR3 reads CASSLRPGQGALDTEAFF. The CDR3 DNA follows: TGCGCCAGCAGCCTCAGGCCGGGACAGGGGGCTTTGGACACTGAAGCTTTCTTT.

The J gene is TRBJ1-1, the V gene TRBV7-9, with D tentatively TRBD1 (6 bases). The CDR3 runs to 14 residues. V dropped 4 bases and J dropped 5 bases, with 14 bases sitting between them. From germline, CDR1 is SEHNR and CDR2 FQNEAQ (reference sequence). The CDR3 spells CASSSTGLWTEAFF. The CDR3 bases are TGTGCCAGCAGCTCGACAGGATTGTGGACTGAAGCTTTCTTT. Drawing the rest from reference TRBV7-9 and TRBJ1-1, the complete variable domain is DTGVSQNPRHKITKRGQNVTFRCDPISEHNRLYWYRQTLGQGPEFLTYFQNEAQLEKSRLLSDRFSAERPKGSFSTLEIQRTEQGDSAMYLCASSSTGLWTEAFFGQGTRLTVV.

CDR3 DNA sequence: TGTGCCAGCAGCTTAGGGGCCGGGAACACTGAAGCTTTCTTT. Protein: CASSLGAGNTEAFF. The rearrangement joins TRBV7-9 to TRBJ1-1; D call uncertain. The CDR3 totals 14 residues. Trimming removed 1 base from V and 1 base from J, with 7 bases in between. In germline, CDR1 is SEHNR, CDR2 FQNEAQ (reference sequence).

V and J are TRBV20-1 and TRBJ1-6; D may be TRBD1 (5 bases). Germline values: CDR1 DFQATT, CDR2 SNEGSKA (reference sequence). Trimming removed 3 bases at V and 18 bases at J, with 12 bases between. The CDR3 has 10 amino acids. The CDR3 bases are TGCAGTGCTAGGGACACCCGAGACCACTTT. Protein sequence: CSARDTRDHF.

This clone was counted only a few times. This chain joins TRBV2 and TRBJ1-2, with 9 bases matching TRBD1. Germline V gives CDR1 SNHLY, CDR2 FYNNEI. Trimming at V came to 4 bases and at J to 2 bases, leaving 2 bases not matched to a gene. This CDR3 has 14 residues. The CDR3: CASSAGTGNYGYTF. DNA for the CDR3: TGTGCCAGCAGTGCCGGGACAGGGAACTATGGCTACACCTTC.

The chain uses TRBV15 and TRBJ1-2; 8 bases are a match to TRBD1. The CDR3 totals 13 residues. The germline CDR1 and CDR2 sequences are LNHNV and YYDKDF (reference sequence). Trimming removed 5 bases from V and 5 bases from J; junction bases left unmatched: 4. CDR3 amino acids: CATSSDREYGYTF. The CDR3, as DNA: TGTGCCACCAGCTCGGACAGGGAGTATGGCTACACCTTC.